This T cell receptor beta chain was sequenced for a study of the immune and genomic landscape of osteosarcoma. The junction had 11 bases not matched to a gene; V was cut back by 6 bases and J by 5 bases. Germline V CDR1 and CDR2: MRHNA, SNTAGT. CDR3 size: 16 residues. Regarding the study as a whole: Clonality was higher in immune-hot C3 than cold C1, yet still low.

This table comes from immunoSEQ multiplex PCR, and its TCRdb copy is limited to in-frame clones, with some not included. The data show about 1,500 clones, 55% to 75% seen once. Note on this clone: The target antigen is unknown.

This clonotype originated in a man aged 18-30 years with osteosarcoma. The chain employs TRBV6-4 and TRBJ2-2, with 8 bases matching TRBD2. Sequencing used primary tumor tissue from the T10 vertebra. The CDR3 spells CASRRLSGGGTGELFF. The CDR3 DNA sequence: TGTGCCAGCAGGCGACTGAGCGGGGGTGGGACCGGGGAGCTGTTTTTT.